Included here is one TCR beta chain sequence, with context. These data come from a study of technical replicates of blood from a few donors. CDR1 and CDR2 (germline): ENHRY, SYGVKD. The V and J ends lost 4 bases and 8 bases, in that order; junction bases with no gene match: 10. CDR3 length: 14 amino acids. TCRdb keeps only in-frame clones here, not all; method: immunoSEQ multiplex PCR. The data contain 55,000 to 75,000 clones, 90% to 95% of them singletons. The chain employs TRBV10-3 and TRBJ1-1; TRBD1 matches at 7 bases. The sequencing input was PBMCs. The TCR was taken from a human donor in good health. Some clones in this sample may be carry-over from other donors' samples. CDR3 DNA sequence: TGTGCCATCAGTGCCGGGACAGCCAACCTAGAAGCTTTCTTT. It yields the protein CAISAGTANLEAFF.